The rows below give T cell receptor beta chains drawn from one sample of a study of blood T cell repertoires in COVID-19. The assay was immunoSEQ multiplex PCR, and TCRdb's table has in-frame clones only and misses some. The sample holds 250,000 to 350,000 clones, under 85% seen once. The sample taken for sequencing was peripheral blood. These receptor sequences come from a human donor with COVID-19, enrolled during active disease. The donor label of this sample is uncertain. Each CDR3 is given with its conserved first and last residue. D genes are given only for firm matches. For some rows the clone size is stated as once, few or many, or as a class when expanded; others skip it.

len,j_gene,v_gene,d_gene,abundance,CDR3nt,CDR3aa
14,TRBJ1-1,TRBV6-5,TRBD1,NA,TGTGCCAGCAGCATACAGGGGGCTGGCACTGAAGCTTTCTTT,CASSIQGAGTEAFF
15,TRBJ1-2,TRBV10-3,TRBD1,NA,TGTGCCATCAGGACAGGGGGCGAAGGAATATCTGGCTACACCTTC,CAIRTGGEGISGYTF
14,TRBJ2-7,TRBV4-3,TRBD1,NA,TGCGCCAGCAGCCGGGGACAGGGTAGGTACGAGCAGTACTTC,CASSRGQGRYEQYF
16,TRBJ1-4,TRBV11-2,NA,NA,TGTGCCAGCAGCTTTGGGGGCGCAGGAACTAATGAAAAACTGTTTTTT,CASSFGGAGTNEKLFF
13,TRBJ2-1,TRBV18,NA,once,TGTGCCAGCTCACCAGAGGCCAGGGCGATTGGGTTCTTC,CASSPEARAIGFF
15,TRBJ2-7,TRBV9,NA,NA,TGTGCCAGCAGCTTAAATCACGGGGGATCCTACGAGCAGTACTTC,CASSLNHGGSYEQYF
14,TRBJ1-2,TRBV3-1/TRBV3-2,NA,NA,TGTGCCAGCAGCCAAGTAGGAGACAGGATCGGCTACACCTTC,CASSQVGDRIGYTF
14,TRBJ1-6,TRBV5-1,NA,NA,TGCGCCAGCAGCTTGGTCGGGGATAATTCACCCCTCCACTTT,CASSLVGDNSPLHF
11,TRBJ2-7,TRBV21-1,NA,few,TGTGCCAGCAGCTGTGGAGGCGAGCAGTACTTC,CASSCGGEQYF
13,TRBJ2-1,TRBV30,TRBD2,NA,TGTGCCTCCGATGCGGGGGCCTACAATGAGCAGTTCTTC,CASDAGAYNEQFF
15,TRBJ2-3,TRBV5-1,NA,NA,TGCGCCAGCAGCTTGGAAAGGGGCGGCACAGATACGCAGTATTTT,CASSLERGGTDTQYF
12,TRBJ2-7,TRBV28,NA,NA,TGTGCCAGCGGTAGCGGAACCTACGAGCAGTACTTC,CASGSGTYEQYF
13,TRBJ2-1,TRBV2,NA,NA,TGTGCCAGCAGAGTCGGCTCTACAGGTGAGCAGTTCTTC,CASRVGSTGEQFF
15,TRBJ1-6,TRBV20-1,NA,NA,TGCAGTGCTAGTTCACGGGGGATGGTTAATTCACCCCTCCACTTT,CSASSRGMVNSPLHF
13,TRBJ1-1,TRBV19,NA,few,TGTGCCAGTAGCTCCGGGTCGGGCACTGAAGCTTTCTTT,CASSSGSGTEAFF
13,TRBJ1-2,TRBV27,NA,NA,TGTGCCAGCAGTTTAGGGCCTAACTATGGCTACACCTTC,CASSLGPNYGYTF
16,TRBJ1-5,TRBV2,TRBD1,few,TGTGCCAGCAGTGTCAACAGGGGGCTCCCTAATCAGCCCCAGCATTTT,CASSVNRGLPNQPQHF
14,TRBJ1-1,TRBV5-1,NA,NA,TGCGCCAGCAGCTTGGGGAGCATGAACACTGAAGCTTTCTTT,CASSLGSMNTEAFF
14,TRBJ1-2,TRBV5-5,NA,NA,TGTGCCAGCAGCTCGGACATGACTAACTATGGCTACACCTTC,CASSSDMTNYGYTF
16,TRBJ1-6,TRBV28,NA,NA,TGTGCCAGCAGTCCCCCCATAACGCGGGTCAATTCACCCCTCCACTTT,CASSPPITRVNSPLHF
13,TRBJ2-5,TRBV5-1,NA,NA,TGCGCCAGCAGCCCCGGGTTCCAGGAGACCCAGTACTTC,CASSPGFQETQYF
12,TRBJ1-5,TRBV6-1,NA,once,TGTGCCAGCAGTGAACCCCGGCAGCCCCAGCATTTT,CASSEPRQPQHF
16,TRBJ1-2,TRBV7-9,TRBD1,NA,TGTGCCAGCAGCTTAGGACAGGGTATTTGGTCGGGAGGCTACACCTTC,CASSLGQGIWSGGYTF
13,TRBJ2-7,TRBV5-4,NA,NA,TGTGCCAGCAGCTTTGGGGGGGCCGGGGAGCAGTACTTC,CASSFGGAGEQYF
14,TRBJ1-1,TRBV19,TRBD1,NA,TGTGCCAGTACCCACAGGGGGGAGAACACTGAAGCTTTCTTT,CASTHRGENTEAFF
16,TRBJ2-3,TRBV7-3,TRBD2,NA,TGTGCCAGCAGCGCGACTCCCCTAGCGGGAGGGGGAACGCAGTATTTT,CASSATPLAGGGTQYF
13,TRBJ1-2,TRBV27,NA,NA,TGTGCCAGCAGGCTTGGCGGAAACTATGGCTACACCTTC,CASRLGGNYGYTF
18,TRBJ1-4,TRBV4-2,TRBD1,NA,TGTGCCAGCAGCCCAGAGGGGGACAGCTTTGCAACTAATGAAAAACTGTTTTTT,CASSPEGDSFATNEKLFF
15,TRBJ1-6,TRBV5-4,NA,NA,TGTGCCAGCAGCTTACAGGGTTCCTCTAATTCACCCCTCCACTTT,CASSLQGSSNSPLHF
15,TRBJ1-5,TRBV19,NA,NA,TGTGCCAGTAGTATTTTGTCAGGAGGAGGGCAGCCCCAGCATTTT,CASSILSGGGQPQHF
13,TRBJ2-3,TRBV10-1,NA,once,TGCGCCAGCAGTGAGGCGGGCACAGATACGCAGTATTTT,CASSEAGTDTQYF
13,TRBJ1-1,TRBV18,TRBD1,NA,TGTGCCAGCTCACCCACAGGGGGCGGCGAAGCTTTCTTT,CASSPTGGGEAFF
16,TRBJ1-5,TRBV27,TRBD1,NA,TGTGCCAGCAGTTTATCGGACAGGGGAGTGGGTCAGCCCCAGCATTTT,CASSLSDRGVGQPQHF
12,TRBJ1-2,TRBV28,TRBD1,NA,TGTGCCAGCAGTTTAGGACAGGGGGGCTACACCTTC,CASSLGQGGYTF
16,TRBJ1-1,TRBV11-3,TRBD1,once,TGTGCCAGCAGCTTAGGGGTGGGACAGGGGAACACTGAAGCTTTCTTT,CASSLGVGQGNTEAFF